This passage covers 30 T cell receptor beta chains from one sample sequenced in a study of OX40 agonist ivuxolimab in advanced cancers. The repertoire was sequenced with immunoSEQ multiplex PCR; TCRdb's copy has only in-frame clones and lacks some. The sample lists over 85,000 clones, roughly nine tenths seen once, with 0.27% in the top ten. Sequenced material: CD4+ or CD8+ T cells sorted from blood, taken in a trial of the OX40 agonist ivuxolimab. These receptors were taken from an adult with an advanced solid tumor such as melanoma, head and neck, liver or kidney cancer.

This clone has just a few counts. This rearrangement joins TRBV6-5 to TRBJ2-5; 8 bases align to TRBD2. Trimming at V came to 0 bases and at J to 4 bases, leaving 4 bases not matched to a gene. CDR3 length: 15 amino acids. CDR1 is MNHEY, CDR2 SVGAGI, per germline. CDR3 residues: CASSYSGGRIETQYF. As DNA, the CDR3 is TGTGCCAGCAGTTACTCAGGCGGGAGGATAGAGACCCAGTACTTC.

The rearrangement joins TRBV28 to TRBJ2-2, with no clear D. Germline V gives CDR1 MDHEN, CDR2 SYDVKM. CDR3 size: 15 residues. The V end was cut by 5 bases, the J end by 4 bases, with 14 bases between. CDR3 sequence: CASSRGSRVTGELFF. The CDR3 DNA follows: TGTGCCAGCAGTCGAGGAAGCCGGGTCACCGGGGAGCTGTTTTTT. The whole variable domain, filled in from reference TRBV28 and TRBJ2-2, reads DVKVTQSSRYLVKRTGEKVFLECVQDMDHENMFWYRQDPGLGLRLIYFSYDVKMKEKGDIPEGYSVSREKKERFSLILESASTNQTSMYLCASSRGSRVTGELFFGEGSRLTVL.

This clone is a singleton in its sample. The chain carries TRBV7-2 and TRBJ1-5; D uncertain. The CDR3 contains 14 residues. In germline, CDR1 is SGHTA, CDR2 FQGNSA. Trimming took 3 bases from V and 4 from J, leaving 10 bases between them. The CDR3 DNA follows: TGTGCCAGCAGCTTGGACCCGACGAATCAGCCCCAGCATTTT. This translates into CASSLDPTNQPQHF.

The rearrangement joins TRBV19 to TRBJ1-5, with unresolved D. The CDR3 extends over 14 amino acids. The V gene's germline CDR1 is LNHDA and CDR2 SQIVND (reference sequence). Trimming took 4 bases from V and 0 from J, leaving 7 bases between them. The CDR3 sequence is CASSRENSNQPQHF. Written as DNA, the CDR3 is TGTGCCAGTAGTAGGGAGAATAGCAATCAGCCCCAGCATTTT.

The chain uses TRBV5-1 and TRBJ2-7; D call uncertain. V was pared by 0 bases and J by 9 bases, with 19 bases between. There are 15 residues in the CDR3. Per germline, CDR1 SGHRS and CDR2 YFSETQ. The CDR3 bases are TGCGCCAGCAGCTTGGGGCTAGTAGCCGGTTCGGGGCAGTACTTC. Protein: CASSLGLVAGSGQYF.

The count of this clone is one. The chain recombines TRBV6-5 with TRBJ2-7; TRBD1 matches at 8 bases. Per germline, CDR1 MNHEY and CDR2 SVGAGI. The CDR3 spans 14 residues. The J segment lost 3 bases and the V segment lost 11 bases, leaving 12 bases of the junction unmatched. CDR3 in amino acids: CAVRQGTRSYEQYF. CDR3 DNA: TGTGCCGTTCGACAGGGGACACGAAGCTACGAGCAGTACTTC.

V is TRBV19 and J is TRBJ2-4; no clear D. Germline V gives CDR1 LNHDA, CDR2 SQIVND (reference sequence). Deletions cut 8 bases from V and 8 bases from J, with 19 bases between. CDR3 size: 14 residues. CDR3 protein: CASGIQLDGDIQYF. CDR3 DNA sequence: TGTGCCAGTGGCATTCAGTTAGACGGTGACATTCAGTACTTC.

V and J are TRBV27 and TRBJ2-1; 10 bases align to TRBD2. Germline CDR1 MNHEY, CDR2 SMNVEV (reference sequence). The CDR3 is made up of 18 amino acids. V gave up 3 bases and J gave up 0 bases; unmatched junction bases: 8. CDR3: CASSLGLAGDFSYNEQFF. The CDR3 DNA follows: TGTGCCAGCAGTTTGGGCCTAGCGGGAGACTTCTCCTACAATGAGCAGTTCTTC.

This clone was recorded once. This chain links TRBV10-3 with TRBJ2-1, with D hard to call. Germline V lookup: CDR1 ENHRY, CDR2 SYGVKD. V dropped 2 bases and J dropped 11 bases, with 10 bases sitting between them. This CDR3 is built from 12 residues. CDR3 amino acids: CAISETDSQQFF. For the CDR3, the DNA is TGTGCCATCAGTGAGACAGATTCCCAGCAGTTCTTC.

V usage is TRBV18 and J usage is TRBJ2-7, with D perhaps matching TRBD2 (5 bases). Germline CDR1 is KGHSH and CDR2 is LQKENI. The CDR3 is made up of 14 amino acids. V lost 0 bases, J lost 6 bases, and 12 bases lay in between. Here the CDR3 reads CASSPPVGSAEQYF. CDR3 coding DNA: TGTGCCAGCTCACCACCGGTTGGGAGCGCCGAGCAGTACTTC.

The chain has TRBV28 and TRBJ2-7; D unclear. V lost 3 bases and J lost 0, with 3 bases in between. Germline CDR1 and CDR2: MDHEN and SYDVKM. The CDR3 is 12 residues long. The CDR3 here is CASSLVSYEQYF. In nucleotides, the CDR3 is TGTGCCAGCAGTTTGGTCTCCTACGAGCAGTACTTC.

V and J are TRBV2 and TRBJ2-4, with unresolved D. V was pared by 8 bases and J by 2 bases, with 4 bases between. The length of the CDR3 is 11 residues. The V gene's germline CDR1 is SNHLY and CDR2 FYNNEI. The CDR3, as DNA: TGTGCCAGCTCCCCCAAAAACATTCAGTACTTC. As protein: CASSPKNIQYF.

CDR3: CASSPDVNREGTQYF. The CDR3 DNA sequence: TGTGCCAGCTCACCAGATGTCAACAGGGAAGGGACCCAGTACTTC. V gene TRBV18 combines with J gene TRBJ2-5; D is perhaps TRBD1 (6 bases). Germline values: CDR1 KGHSH, CDR2 LQKENI. The V gene lost 2 bases and the J gene lost 7 bases, with 17 bases spanning the gap. CDR3 length equals 15 residues.

The J gene is TRBJ1-5, the V gene TRBV5-6, with unresolved D. Germline V lookup: CDR1 SGHDT, CDR2 YYEEEE. V was trimmed by 3 bases and J by 4 bases, leaving 17 bases between them. This CDR3 contains 16 residues. The CDR3, as DNA: TGTGCCAGCAGCTCTTGGGGAGCTGCAACTAATCAGCCCCAGCATTTT. Its translation is CASSSWGAATNQPQHF.

The table lists this clone with a count of one. The gene calls are TRBV6-1 and TRBJ2-2, with a weak D call TRBD1 (6 bases). V shed 6 bases and J shed 4 bases, with 9 bases lying between them. This CDR3 spans 13 amino acids. Germline lookup yields CDR1 MNHNS and CDR2 SASEGT. CDR3 nucleotides: TGTGCCAGCAGCCGAGGGGGCACCGGGGAGCTGTTTTTT. Amino acids: CASSRGGTGELFF.

The sample holds one count of this clone. The chain employs TRBV4-2 and TRBJ1-6, with 7 bases fitting TRBD1. V gave up 3 bases and J gave up 5 bases; unmatched junction bases: 10. The CDR3 is 17 amino acids. Germline assignment: CDR1 LGHNA and CDR2 YNFKEQ. The CDR3: CASSHDISGGDNSPLHF. The CDR3 nucleotides read TGTGCCAGCAGCCATGATATCTCAGGGGGGGATAATTCACCCCTCCACTTT.

V gene TRBV27 combines with J gene TRBJ1-2, with 7 bases fitting TRBD1. This CDR3 contains 15 residues. The germline V gene has CDR1 MNHEY and CDR2 SMNVEV (reference sequence). J was trimmed by 1 base and V by 5 bases; bases with no gene match: 7. In DNA form, the CDR3 reads TGTGCCAGCAGTGGCCCACAGGGGAATAACTATGGCTACACCTTC. Translating it yields CASSGPQGNNYGYTF.

J is TRBJ2-1 and V is TRBV11-3; TRBD1 matches 11 bases. V shed 1 base and J 7 bases; nucleotides not matched to a gene: 9. CDR3 length: 17 residues. Germline V lookup: CDR1 SGHNT, CDR2 YENEEA. CDR3 protein: CASSLGFQDRGRNEQFF. The CDR3 nucleotides are TGTGCCAGCAGCTTAGGTTTCCAGGACAGGGGGCGAAATGAGCAGTTCTTC.

The gene calls are TRBV11-2 and TRBJ1-4, with D unresolved. This CDR3 comprises 14 residues. The V end lost 1 base, the J end lost 8 bases, and 11 bases lay between the germline ends. Germline CDR1 SGHAT, CDR2 FQNNGV. CDR3 residues: CASSLGWADEKLFF. Here the CDR3 DNA reads TGTGCCAGCAGCTTAGGCTGGGCGGACGAAAAACTGTTTTTT.

The chain couples TRBV7-6 to TRBJ1-1, with D unresolved. Germline-derived CDR1 and CDR2 are SGHVS and FNYEAQ. The CDR3 loop spans 14 amino acids. V was shortened by 5 bases and J by 1 base, with 11 bases between the two germline ends. The DNA for the CDR3 is TGTGCCAGCAGCGAGACCGCTTCGAACACTGAAGCTTTCTTT. Residues: CASSETASNTEAFF.

The chain carries TRBV7-9 and TRBJ2-5; 7 bases fit TRBD1. CDR3 length equals 15 residues. Germline V gives CDR1 SEHNR, CDR2 FQNEAQ (reference sequence). The V gene end was trimmed by 5 bases and the J gene end by 5 bases; junction bases not matched to a gene: 11. The CDR3 DNA reads TGTGCCAGCAGCCCCTCGACAGGGAAGAGCGAGACCCAGTACTTC. Translated, it gives CASSPSTGKSETQYF.

This rearrangement joins TRBV9 to TRBJ1-1, with 8 bases fitting TRBD1. The CDR3 is made up of 16 amino acids. Germline CDR1 and CDR2: SGDLS and YYNGEE. Losses at the gene ends were 0 bases for V and 4 bases for J; bases not matched to a gene: 8. Here the CDR3 DNA reads TGTGCCAGCAGCGTAGGGACAGGGCAGGTGGGCACTGAAGCTTTCTTT. It codes for CASSVGTGQVGTEAFF.

The chain has TRBV19 and TRBJ2-7; D remains ambiguous. From germline, CDR1 is LNHDA and CDR2 SQIVND (reference sequence). This CDR3 is 13 amino acids long. Trimming cost V 3 bases and J 5 bases, with 11 bases left between them. CDR3: CASSISFGNEQYF. The CDR3 nucleotides are TGTGCCAGTAGTATTTCCTTTGGGAACGAGCAGTACTTC.

V usage is TRBV14 and J usage is TRBJ1-3, with D uncertain. V lost 4 bases and J 0 bases, leaving 10 bases between the germline ends. Germline loops: CDR1 SGHDN, CDR2 FVKESK. The CDR3 runs to 15 residues. This CDR3 reads CASSPRLTSGNTIYF. The CDR3 nucleotides are TGTGCCAGCAGCCCTCGGCTCACCTCTGGAAACACCATATATTTT.

This clone was observed a single time. The V and J genes are TRBV9 and TRBJ1-2, with a possible D match to TRBD1 (6 bases). V shed 3 bases and J shed 3 bases, with 6 bases lying between them. CDR1 and CDR2 (germline): SGDLS, YYNGEE. This CDR3 has 12 amino acids. CDR3: CASSGQDYGYTF. CDR3 bases: TGTGCCAGCAGCGGACAGGACTATGGCTACACCTTC.

V usage is TRBV5-1 and J usage is TRBJ2-5, with 8 bases matching TRBD1. J was trimmed by 5 bases and V by 0 bases; bases with no gene match: 9. The CDR3 spans 16 residues. Germline loops: CDR1 SGHRS, CDR2 YFSETQ. CDR3 DNA sequence: TGCGCCAGCAGCTTGGTTACAGGGGGTAAATGGGAGACCCAGTACTTC. Translated: CASSLVTGGKWETQYF.

V and J are TRBV7-3 and TRBJ2-1; TRBD1 might be the D (6 bases). The V gene lost 3 bases and the J gene lost 7 bases, with 13 bases spanning the gap. The CDR3 runs 14 residues. Per the germline V gene, CDR1 is SGHTA and CDR2 is FQGTGA. The chain's CDR3 is CASSLGHQSNEQFF. The CDR3 DNA sequence: TGTGCCAGCAGCTTGGGACACCAGTCGAATGAGCAGTTCTTC.

The V gene is TRBV10-3, the J gene TRBJ1-1; D is unresolved. Trimming removed 9 bases from V and 4 bases from J, with 18 bases in between. This CDR3 region has 14 residues. Germline CDR1 and CDR2: ENHRY and SYGVKD. CDR3 sequence: CAIQDDREGTEAFF. DNA of the CDR3: TGTGCCATACAAGATGACCGGGAAGGCACTGAAGCTTTCTTT.

In its sample, this clone was seen once. This sequence joins TRBV10-3 and TRBJ2-3, with 10 bases lining up with TRBD2. The CDR3 covers 16 residues. The ends lost 0 bases at V and 6 bases at J; junction bases unmatched: 6. CDR1 and CDR2 (germline): ENHRY, SYGVKD. For the CDR3, the DNA is TGTGCCATCAGTGAGTCAGCGGGGGGGCCTCTGGATACGCAGTATTTT. This codes for CAISESAGGPLDTQYF.

This clone was seen at least ten times. This sequence joins TRBV19 and TRBJ1-1; D is possibly TRBD1 (6 bases). Germline lookup yields CDR1 LNHDA and CDR2 SQIVND (reference sequence). Trimming stripped 3 bases from V and 5 bases from J, with 10 bases between. This CDR3 region has 13 residues. As DNA, the CDR3 is TGTGCCAGTAGTATTGACCAGGGGACTGAAGCTTTCTTT. It specifies CASSIDQGTEAFF.